This T cell receptor (beta chain) stems from a study of blood T cell repertoires in COVID-19 (dated by TCRdb to 2019 to 2021). At the level of the whole study: The collaborator samples originated in the United States, Italy and Spain and spanned the acute and convalescent phases of COVID-19. The prospective study material was composed of cDNA or gDNA derived from T cells, B-cell-depleted T cells, or PBMCs. The dataset comprised deeply sampled blood TCRbeta repertoires from subjects exposed to, actively infected with, or recovered from COVID-19. A freely available public database, intended as a resource for researchers studying the immune response to SARS-CoV-2, is where the repertoires were released. The samples were drawn from the first 160 participants of the ongoing ImmuneRACE study and from about 1,200 subjects provided by 6 global collaborators. Sample metadata almost always included a de-identified subject ID, COVID-19 status, age in years and sex. Where HLA class I and class II types were available, the types were taken from metadata supplied by the sample provider, not from assay-based typing. Paper-wide results and their limitations: The amount of clinical and demographic metadata varied by source and participant and was provided uncurated.

A second Seattle source provided samples from volunteer blood donors who had recovered from COVID-19. Whole blood was collected in K2EDTA tubes by collaborating institutions according to the institutions' own protocols. For TCRbeta analysis, collaborators shipped samples as frozen whole blood, isolated PBMCs, or DNA extracted from either of those sample types. TCRbeta CDR3 regions were amplified from genomic DNA using the immunoSEQ Assay, a bias-controlled multiplex PCR. Per the authors' processing: The number of nucleated cells in each sample was estimated from the amplification of reference gene primers within the assay. To quantify the absolute abundance of each unique TCRbeta CDR3 rearrangement, sequence reads were collapsed and filtered. Productive Simpson clonality was computed per sample as the square root of Simpson's diversity index over productive rearrangements. In its TCRdb copy, this immuneACCESS table keeps in-frame sequences only and misses some clones. Where compared with another copy, unresolved V genes explain less than half of these, and the others have no known cause. V, J and clone size were drawn from that table, and D and trimming were deduced from the DNA. Counted in this sample were under 300,000 clones; 84% of them appeared once. The ten largest clonotypes hold around 1.5% of the sample.

From a lookup of the germline V gene (reference sequence), CDR1 and CDR2 are MNHEY and SMNVEV. V loses 4 bases of germline sequence and J loses 1 base, and the interval between the two ends is 15 bases. The CDR3 contains 16 residues, cysteine and phenylalanine counted. This entry keeps only the CDR3 DNA: 48 bases, framed from base 1. In the case of this clone: There is no known antigen for this receptor. The input lacks base qualities; no much larger clone sits a single base away.

This clonotype was obtained from a middle-aged woman who had recovered from COVID-19. The sample comprised peripheral blood. The V and J genes are TRBV27 and TRBJ2-3; TRBD1 is a weak D gene call, 6 bases matching. The CDR3 region: CASSSPTGKGTDTQYF. The bases read TGTGCCAGCAGTTCGCCCACAGGGAAAGGCACAGATACGCAGTATTTT.